This paragraph covers one TCR beta chain sequence. V trimming: 0 bases; J trimming: 0 bases; junction bases outside the gene matches: 2. The germline CDR1 and CDR2 sequences are PRHDT and FYEKMQ (reference sequence). The CDR3 has 15 residues. The data belong to a study of T cell changes during pregnancy in multiple sclerosis. The table came from immunoSEQ multiplex PCR; TCRdb's copy has only in-frame clones and leaves some out. The sample contains about 33,000 clones, about nine tenths of which appear only once. The J gene is TRBJ2-7, the V gene TRBV13, with 7 bases matching TRBD2. The TCR comes from a female donor in good health, enrolled as a control in a pregnancy study. The specimen was CD4+ T cells from peripheral blood mononuclear cells, collected in the third trimester of pregnancy. The CDR3 bases are TGTGCCAGCAGCTTAGGGCTAGCGGACTCCTACGAGCAGTACTTC. This sequence encodes CASSLGLADSYEQYF.